This TCR beta chain is from a study of T cells in Graves' hyperthyroidism and ophthalmopathy. Study-wide results and limits: Most thyroid clonotypes expanded above 0.001 were also detected in blood. Ophthalmopathy and stable hyperthyroidism were separated by a 13 V-J model.

With respect to this clonotype: Its target is not known.

Amplification targeted TCR beta CDR3 regions from RNA transcripts. TCR CDR3 underwent first-round RT-PCR with the HTBI primer set. From the multiplex PCR reads, TCRdb called clonotypes with MiXCR, one entry per CDR3 protein. This sample has some 550,000 distinct CDR3 sequences, with roughly 20% found just once. Newly diagnosed hyperthyroidism patients aged 18 to 65 years had disease lasting under 2 months. From approximately 9.3 ml of fresh peripheral blood, PBMCs were isolated. The V gene end was trimmed by 5 bases and the J gene end by 3 bases; junction bases not matched to a gene: 9. The CDR3 is made up of 16 amino acids. In germline, CDR1 is SGHVS, CDR2 FQNEAQ.

The source of this sequence is a man in his late teens or twenties with Graves' hyperthyroidism. The rearrangement links TRBV7-8 to TRBJ1-3; the match to TRBD1 covers 8 bases. The sequenced sample consisted of blood. The CDR3 spells CASSQTSTGDGNTIYF. CDR3 coding DNA: TGTGCCAGCAGCCAAACCTCGACAGGGGATGGAAACACCATATATTTT.